Below are 5 T cell receptor beta chains sequenced from a single sample in a study of T cells in Graves' hyperthyroidism and ophthalmopathy. Amplification of TCR beta CDR3 regions used RNA as the template. The TCR CDR3 first-round RT-PCR relied on the HTBI primer set. Each CDR3 protein gets one entry after TCRdb re-called the multiplex PCR reads with MiXCR. Of roughly 510,000 distinct CDR3 sequences in the sample, less than 25% were seen once. Material: blood. All receptors derive from a man younger than 35 with Graves' hyperthyroidism.

The rearrangement uses TRBV20-1 and TRBJ2-5, with TRBD2 identical over 15 bases. V lost 3 bases and J lost 1; bases outside the gene matches: 15. The CDR3 sequence is 20 residues long. CDR1 is DFQATT and CDR2 is SNEGSKA in the germline V gene (reference sequence). The CDR3 coding sequence is TGCAGTGCTAGGAACCCCCTGGGACTAGCGGGGGGTCGAATCCAAGAGACCCAGTACTTC. It specifies CSARNPLGLAGGRIQETQYF.

This chain uses TRBV2 with TRBJ1-3; 9 bases are a match to TRBD1. Germline V lookup: CDR1 SNHLY, CDR2 FYNNEI. This CDR3 is 18 amino acids long. Trimming took 0 bases from V and 2 from J; bases not matched to a gene: 8. The CDR3 loop is CASSEAGLQGATGNTIYF. CDR3 nucleotides: TGTGCCAGCAGTGAAGCAGGATTACAGGGGGCAACTGGAAACACCATATATTTT.

This clonotype showed up many times. V and J are TRBV12-3 or TRBV12-4 and TRBJ2-1; 7 bases line up with TRBD2. This CDR3 region has 14 residues. V lost 5 bases and J lost 7; bases outside the gene matches: 8. The chain's CDR3 is CASSDTGGKNEQFF. CDR3 coding DNA: TGTGCCAGCAGTGATACGGGGGGTAAGAATGAGCAGTTCTTC.

The chain recombines TRBV2 with TRBJ2-5; D may be TRBD2 (6 bases). The V and J ends lost 5 bases and 1 base respectively, with 8 bases between them. The germline gives CDR1 SNHLY, CDR2 FYNNEI. The CDR3 is 13 amino acids. The CDR3 reads CASSTGSQETQYF. The CDR3 DNA sequence: TGTGCCAGCAGTACCGGGAGCCAAGAGACCCAGTACTTC.

This clonotype was seen more than once but under ten times. This sequence joins TRBV3-1 and TRBJ2-2; the D gene could be TRBD1 or TRBD2 (5 bases each). CDR1 and CDR2 from the germline V gene are LGHDT and YNNKEL (reference sequence). The CDR3 has 13 residues. V was pared by 5 bases and J by 6 bases, with 10 bases between. CDR3 nucleotides: TGTGCCAGCAGCACGACAGCGGCCGGGGAGCTGTTTTTT. As protein: CASSTTAAGELFF.